The subject of this entry is one TCR beta chain. V was clipped by 4 bases and J by 0 bases, with 9 bases between them. CDR3 size: 15 residues. CDR1 is SGHDN and CDR2 is FVKESK in the germline V gene. How the authors handled the data: Reference gene primer amplification in the assay estimated nucleated cell counts. Here immunoSEQ multiplex PCR was the method, and the copy in TCRdb shows in-frame clones only, minus some. V and J calls and clone size are copied from that table; D and trimming were computed from the DNA. The sample consists of 250,000 to 350,000 clones, roughly 86% of them appearing once. The data originate from a study of blood T cell repertoires in COVID-19. Study information: Researchers got acute and convalescent COVID-19 samples from the United States, Italy and Spain. PBMCs, B-cell-depleted T cells, or T cells were the source of the cDNA or gDNA that made up the material.

This TCR came from a man younger than 35 with active or convalescent COVID-19. The J gene is TRBJ1-4, the V gene TRBV14, with no clear D. Sequencing was done on a sample of peripheral blood. The CDR3 region has the DNA TGTGCCAGCAGCCCATACGGGACAACTAATGAAAAACTGTTTTTT. The encoded protein is CASSPYGTTNEKLFF.